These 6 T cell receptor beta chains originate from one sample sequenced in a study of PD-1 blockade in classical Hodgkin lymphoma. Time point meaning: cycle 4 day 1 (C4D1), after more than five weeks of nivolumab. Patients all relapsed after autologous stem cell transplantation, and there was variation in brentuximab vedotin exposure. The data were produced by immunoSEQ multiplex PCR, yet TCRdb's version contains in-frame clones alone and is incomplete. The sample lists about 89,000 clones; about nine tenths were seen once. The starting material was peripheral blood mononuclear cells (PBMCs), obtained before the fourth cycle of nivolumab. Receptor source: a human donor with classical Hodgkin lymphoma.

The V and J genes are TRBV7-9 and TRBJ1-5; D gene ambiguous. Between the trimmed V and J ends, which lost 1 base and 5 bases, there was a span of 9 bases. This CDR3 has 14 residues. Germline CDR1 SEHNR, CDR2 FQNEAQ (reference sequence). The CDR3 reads CASSLDVGYQPQHF. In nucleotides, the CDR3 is TGTGCCAGCAGCTTAGATGTAGGGTATCAGCCCCAGCATTTT.

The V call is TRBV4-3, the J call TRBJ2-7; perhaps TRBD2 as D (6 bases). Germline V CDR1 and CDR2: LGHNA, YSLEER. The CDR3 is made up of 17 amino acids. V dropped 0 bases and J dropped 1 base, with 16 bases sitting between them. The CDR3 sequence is CASSQDLIGGGSYEQYF. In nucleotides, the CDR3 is TGCGCCAGCAGCCAAGATCTAATCGGGGGAGGATCCTACGAGCAGTACTTC.

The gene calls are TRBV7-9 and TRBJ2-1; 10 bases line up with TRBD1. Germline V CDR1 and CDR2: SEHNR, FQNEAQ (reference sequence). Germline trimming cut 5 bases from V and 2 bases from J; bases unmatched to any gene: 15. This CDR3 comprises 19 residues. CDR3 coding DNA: TGTGCCAGCAGCGAAATCGGGACAGGGGCCTCCTTTACCTACAATGAGCAGTTCTTC. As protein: CASSEIGTGASFTYNEQFF. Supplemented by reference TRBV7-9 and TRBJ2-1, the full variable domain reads DTGVSQNPRHKITKRGQNVTFRCDPISEHNRLYWYRQTLGQGPEFLTYFQNEAQLEKSRLLSDRFSAERPKGSFSTLEIQRTEQGDSAMYLCASSEIGTGASFTYNEQFFGPGTRLTVL.

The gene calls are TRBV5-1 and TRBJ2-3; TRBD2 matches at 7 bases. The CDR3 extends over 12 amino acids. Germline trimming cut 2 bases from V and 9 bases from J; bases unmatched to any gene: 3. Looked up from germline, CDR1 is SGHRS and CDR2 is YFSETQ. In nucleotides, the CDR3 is TGCGCCAGCAGCTTCGAGCGGGGAACGCAGTATTTT. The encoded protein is CASSFERGTQYF.

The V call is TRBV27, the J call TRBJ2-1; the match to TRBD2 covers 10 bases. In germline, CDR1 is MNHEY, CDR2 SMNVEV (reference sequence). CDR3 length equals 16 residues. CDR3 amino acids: CAWPASGGRTYNEQFF. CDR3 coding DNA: TGTGCGTGGCCGGCTAGCGGGGGCCGTACCTACAATGAGCAGTTCTTC.

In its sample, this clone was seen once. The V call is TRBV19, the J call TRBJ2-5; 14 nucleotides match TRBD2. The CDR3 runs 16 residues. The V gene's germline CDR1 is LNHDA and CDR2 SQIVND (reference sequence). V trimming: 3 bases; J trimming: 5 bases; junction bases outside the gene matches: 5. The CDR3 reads CASSMGLAGVYETQYF. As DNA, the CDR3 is TGTGCCAGTAGTATGGGACTAGCGGGGGTTTATGAGACCCAGTACTTC.